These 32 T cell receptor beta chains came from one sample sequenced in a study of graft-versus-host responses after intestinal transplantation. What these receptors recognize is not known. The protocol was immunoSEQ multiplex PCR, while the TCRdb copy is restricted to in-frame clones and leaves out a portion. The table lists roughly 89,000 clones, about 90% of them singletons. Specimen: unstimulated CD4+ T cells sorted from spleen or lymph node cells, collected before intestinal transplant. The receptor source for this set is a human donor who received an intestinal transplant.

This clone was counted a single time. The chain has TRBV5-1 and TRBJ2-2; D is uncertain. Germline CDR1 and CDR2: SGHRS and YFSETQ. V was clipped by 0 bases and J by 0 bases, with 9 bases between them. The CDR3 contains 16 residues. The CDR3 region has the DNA TGCGCCAGCAGCTTGGAGGTACAGCCGAACACCGGGGAGCTGTTTTTT. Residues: CASSLEVQPNTGELFF.

The CDR3 sequence is CASSRRGPVSPGNTIYF. As DNA, the CDR3 is TGTGCCAGCAGCCGTCGGGGTCCGGTGTCCCCTGGAAACACCATATATTTT. The V and J genes are TRBV7-3 and TRBJ1-3; D gene ambiguous. The germline V gene has CDR1 SGHTA and CDR2 FQGTGA. CDR3 length: 17 residues. Trimming took 5 bases from V and 2 from J, leaving 19 bases between them.

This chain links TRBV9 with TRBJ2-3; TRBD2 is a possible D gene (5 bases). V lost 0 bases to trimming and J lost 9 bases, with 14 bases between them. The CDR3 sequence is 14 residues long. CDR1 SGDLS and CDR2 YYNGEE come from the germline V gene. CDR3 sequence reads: CASSVGASIETQYF. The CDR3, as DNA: TGTGCCAGCAGCGTAGGGGCTAGCATAGAGACGCAGTATTTT.

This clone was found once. CDR3 sequence reads: CASSSYQGANYGYTF. CDR3 sequence (DNA): TGCGCCAGCAGCTCGTACCAGGGGGCTAACTATGGCTACACCTTC. The V and J genes are TRBV5-1 and TRBJ1-2, with TRBD1 matching 7 bases. The CDR3 runs 15 residues. CDR1 is SGHRS and CDR2 is YFSETQ in the germline V gene. Trimming cost V 3 bases and J 0 bases; bases outside gene matches: 5. The full variable domain, its missing parts supplied by reference TRBV5-1 and TRBJ1-2, is KAGVTQTPRYLIKTRGQQVTLSCSPISGHRSVSWYQQTPGQGLQFLFEYFSETQRNKGNFPGRFSGRQFSNSRSEMNVSTLELGDSALYLCASSSYQGANYGYTFGSGTRLTVV.

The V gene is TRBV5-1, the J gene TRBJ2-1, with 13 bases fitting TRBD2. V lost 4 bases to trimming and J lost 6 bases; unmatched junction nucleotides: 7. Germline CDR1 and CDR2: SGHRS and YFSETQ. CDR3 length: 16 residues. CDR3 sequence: CASSPGLAGESNEQFF. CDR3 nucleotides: TGCGCCAGCAGCCCCGGACTAGCGGGAGAGAGCAATGAGCAGTTCTTC.

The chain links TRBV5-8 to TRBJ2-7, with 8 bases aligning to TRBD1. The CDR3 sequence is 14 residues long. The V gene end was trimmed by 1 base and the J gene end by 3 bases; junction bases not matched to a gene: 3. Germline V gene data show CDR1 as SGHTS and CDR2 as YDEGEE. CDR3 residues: CASSLQGANYEQYF. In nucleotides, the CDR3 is TGTGCCAGCAGCTTGCAGGGGGCGAACTACGAGCAGTACTTC.

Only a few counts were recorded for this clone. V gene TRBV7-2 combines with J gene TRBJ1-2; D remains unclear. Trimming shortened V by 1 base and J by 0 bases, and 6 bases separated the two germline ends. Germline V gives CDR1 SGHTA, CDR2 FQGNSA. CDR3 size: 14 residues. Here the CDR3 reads CASSLGPANYGYTF. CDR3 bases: TGTGCCAGCAGCTTAGGTCCAGCTAACTATGGCTACACCTTC.

The CDR3 DNA follows: TGTGCCAGCAGTGACCCTTATGGACTGACAAATGAGCAGTTCTTC. It codes for CASSDPYGLTNEQFF. The chain is built from TRBV6-1 and TRBJ2-1; D perhaps matches TRBD2 (5 bases). The V gene's germline CDR1 is MNHNS and CDR2 SASEGT. The V end lost 3 bases, the J end lost 7 bases, and 16 bases lay between the germline ends. CDR3 length equals 15 residues.

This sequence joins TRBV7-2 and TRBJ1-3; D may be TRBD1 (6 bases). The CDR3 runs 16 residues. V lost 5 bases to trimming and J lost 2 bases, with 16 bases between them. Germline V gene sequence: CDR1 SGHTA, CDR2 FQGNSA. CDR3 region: CASSESGTHPGNTIYF. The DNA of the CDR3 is TGTGCCAGCAGCGAATCCGGGACACACCCTGGAAACACCATATATTTT.

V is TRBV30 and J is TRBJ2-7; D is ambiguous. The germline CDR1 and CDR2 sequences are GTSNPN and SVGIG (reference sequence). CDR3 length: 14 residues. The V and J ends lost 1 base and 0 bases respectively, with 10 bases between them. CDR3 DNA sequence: TGTGCCTGGAGTGGGCAGGTTAGCTCCTACGAGCAGTACTTC. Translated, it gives CAWSGQVSSYEQYF.

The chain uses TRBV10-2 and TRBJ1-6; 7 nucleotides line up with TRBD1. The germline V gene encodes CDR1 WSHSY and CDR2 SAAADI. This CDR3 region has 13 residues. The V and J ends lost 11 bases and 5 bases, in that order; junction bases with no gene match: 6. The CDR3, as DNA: TGCGCCGTTCGGGACAGCAATAATTCACCCCTCCACTTT. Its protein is CAVRDSNNSPLHF.

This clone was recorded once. In DNA, the CDR3 is TGTGCCAGCAGTTCTGTGGCTCGAAATCAGCCCCAGCATTTT. Amino acids: CASSSVARNQPQHF. The genes are TRBV27 and TRBJ1-5; D is unclear. Trimming removed 4 bases from V and 4 bases from J, with 11 bases in between. The CDR3 has 14 residues. The germline CDR1 and CDR2 sequences are MNHEY and SMNVEV (reference sequence).

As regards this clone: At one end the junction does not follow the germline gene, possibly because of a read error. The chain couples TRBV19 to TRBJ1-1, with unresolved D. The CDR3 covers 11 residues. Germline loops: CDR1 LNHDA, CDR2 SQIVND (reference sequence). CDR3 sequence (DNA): TGTGCCAGTAGTAAACGCACTGAAGCTTCCTTT. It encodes CASSKRTEASF.

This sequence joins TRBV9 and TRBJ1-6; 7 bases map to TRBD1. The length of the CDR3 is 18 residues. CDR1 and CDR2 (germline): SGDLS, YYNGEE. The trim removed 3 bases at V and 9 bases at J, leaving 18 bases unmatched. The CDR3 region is CASSAGQYPSYRSSPLHF. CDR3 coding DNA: TGTGCCAGCAGCGCGGGACAGTATCCCTCCTATCGAAGTTCACCCCTCCACTTT.

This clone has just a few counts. The CDR3 DNA reads as TGTGCCAGCAGTTATCAGGGGGCGCGTGAAAAACTGTTTTTT. Translation gives CASSYQGAREKLFF. The chain couples TRBV6-6 to TRBJ1-4; TRBD1 aligns across 8 bases. Germline V gives CDR1 MNHNY, CDR2 SVGAGI (reference sequence). Trimming removed 3 bases from V and 7 bases from J; junction bases left unmatched: 4. CDR3 size: 14 residues.

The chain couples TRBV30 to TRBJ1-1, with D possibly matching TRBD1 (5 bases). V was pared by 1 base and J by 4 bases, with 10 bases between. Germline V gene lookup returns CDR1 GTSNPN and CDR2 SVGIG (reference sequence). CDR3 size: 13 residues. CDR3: CAWSAGLSTEAFF. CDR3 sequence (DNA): TGTGCCTGGAGTGCAGGGCTGAGCACTGAAGCTTTCTTT.

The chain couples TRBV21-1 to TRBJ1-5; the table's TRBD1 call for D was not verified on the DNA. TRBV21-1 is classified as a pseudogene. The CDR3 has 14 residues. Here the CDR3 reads CASPPTGVYQPQHF. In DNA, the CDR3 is TGTGCCAGCCCACCGACAGGGGTATATCAGCCCCAGCATTTT.

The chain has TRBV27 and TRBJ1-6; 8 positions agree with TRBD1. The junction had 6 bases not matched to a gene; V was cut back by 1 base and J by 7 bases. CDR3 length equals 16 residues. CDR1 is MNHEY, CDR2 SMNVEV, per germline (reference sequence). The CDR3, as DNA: TGTGCCAGCAGTTTATTTCAGGGGGCGCGGAATTCACCCCTCCACTTT. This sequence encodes CASSLFQGARNSPLHF.

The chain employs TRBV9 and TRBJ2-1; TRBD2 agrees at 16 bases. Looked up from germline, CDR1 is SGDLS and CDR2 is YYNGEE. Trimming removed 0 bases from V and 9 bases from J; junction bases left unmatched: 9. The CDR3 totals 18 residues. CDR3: CASSVGGTSGGGWSEQFF. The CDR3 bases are TGTGCCAGCAGCGTAGGTGGGACTAGCGGGGGGGGATGGAGTGAGCAGTTCTTC.

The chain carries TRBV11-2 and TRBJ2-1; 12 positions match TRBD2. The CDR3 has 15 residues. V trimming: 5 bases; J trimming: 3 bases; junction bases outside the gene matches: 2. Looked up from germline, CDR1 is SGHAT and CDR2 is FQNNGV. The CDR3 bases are TGTGCCAGCAGCGAACTAGCGGGGGGCTACAATGAGCAGTTCTTC. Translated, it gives CASSELAGGYNEQFF.

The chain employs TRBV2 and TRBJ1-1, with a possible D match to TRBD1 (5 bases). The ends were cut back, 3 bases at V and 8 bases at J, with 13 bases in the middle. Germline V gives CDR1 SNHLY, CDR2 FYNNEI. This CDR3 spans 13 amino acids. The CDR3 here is CASSDRRVSEAFF. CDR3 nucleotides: TGTGCCAGCAGTGATCGCAGGGTCTCCGAAGCTTTCTTT.

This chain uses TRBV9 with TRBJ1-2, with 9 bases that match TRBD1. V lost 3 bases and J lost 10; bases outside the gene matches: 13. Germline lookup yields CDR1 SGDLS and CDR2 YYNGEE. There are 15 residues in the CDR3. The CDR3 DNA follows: TGTGCCAGCAGCGACTTAGGGACAGGGTTGATTACCTACACCTTC. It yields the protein CASSDLGTGLITYTF.

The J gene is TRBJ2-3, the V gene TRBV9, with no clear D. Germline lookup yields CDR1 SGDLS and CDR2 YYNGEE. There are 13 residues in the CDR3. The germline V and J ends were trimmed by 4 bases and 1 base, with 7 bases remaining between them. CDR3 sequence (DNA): TGTGCCAGCAGCCTCCGGGGCACAGATACGCAGTATTTT. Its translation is CASSLRGTDTQYF.

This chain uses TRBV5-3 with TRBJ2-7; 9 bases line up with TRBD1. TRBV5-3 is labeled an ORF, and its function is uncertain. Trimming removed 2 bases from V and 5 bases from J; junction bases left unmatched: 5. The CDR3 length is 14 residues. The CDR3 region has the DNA TGTGCCAGAAGCTTAAGGACAGGGGCACACGAGCAGTACTTC. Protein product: CARSLRTGAHEQYF.

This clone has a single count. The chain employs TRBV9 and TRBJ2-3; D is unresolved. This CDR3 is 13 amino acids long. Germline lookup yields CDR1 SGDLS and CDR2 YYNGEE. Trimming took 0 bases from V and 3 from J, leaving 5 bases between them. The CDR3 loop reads CASSVDLTDTQYF. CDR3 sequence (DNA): TGTGCCAGCAGCGTAGACTTGACAGATACGCAGTATTTT.

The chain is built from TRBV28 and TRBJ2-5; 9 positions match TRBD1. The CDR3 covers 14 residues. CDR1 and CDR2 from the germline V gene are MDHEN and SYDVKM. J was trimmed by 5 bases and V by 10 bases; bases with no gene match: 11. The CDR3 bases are TGTGCCATAAACAGGGGGCGCGTTTGGGAGACCCAGTACTTC. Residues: CAINRGRVWETQYF.

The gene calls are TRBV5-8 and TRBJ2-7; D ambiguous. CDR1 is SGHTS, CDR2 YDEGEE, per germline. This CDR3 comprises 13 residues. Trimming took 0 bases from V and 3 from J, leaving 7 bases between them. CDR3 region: CASSLVNYYEQYF. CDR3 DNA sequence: TGTGCCAGCAGCTTGGTAAACTACTACGAGCAGTACTTC.

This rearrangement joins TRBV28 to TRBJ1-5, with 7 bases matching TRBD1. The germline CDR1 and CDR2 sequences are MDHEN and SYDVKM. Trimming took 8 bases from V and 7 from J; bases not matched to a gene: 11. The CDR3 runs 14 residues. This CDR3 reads CASGTVAYGQPQHF. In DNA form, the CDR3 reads TGTGCCAGCGGGACAGTCGCTTACGGCCAGCCCCAGCATTTT.

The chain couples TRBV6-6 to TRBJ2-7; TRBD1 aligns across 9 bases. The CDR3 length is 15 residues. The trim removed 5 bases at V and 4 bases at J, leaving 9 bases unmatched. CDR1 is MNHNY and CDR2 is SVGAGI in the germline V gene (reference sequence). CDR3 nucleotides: TGTGCCAGCAGTGACCCGGGACAGGGTACATACGAGCAGTACTTC. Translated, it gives CASSDPGQGTYEQYF.

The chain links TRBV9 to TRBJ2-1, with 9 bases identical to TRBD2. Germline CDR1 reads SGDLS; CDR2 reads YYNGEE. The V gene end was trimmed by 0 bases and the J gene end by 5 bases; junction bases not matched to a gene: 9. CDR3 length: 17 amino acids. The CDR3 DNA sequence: TGTGCCAGCAGCGTAGCGGTAGGAGCGGGAGGAAACAATGAGCAGTTCTTC. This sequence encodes CASSVAVGAGGNNEQFF.

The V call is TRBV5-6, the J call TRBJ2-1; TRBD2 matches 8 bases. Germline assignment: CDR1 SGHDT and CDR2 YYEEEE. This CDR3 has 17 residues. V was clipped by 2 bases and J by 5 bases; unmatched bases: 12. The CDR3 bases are TGTGCCAGCAGCTTTTTGGATGGGGTAGCGGGAAACAATGAGCAGTTCTTC. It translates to CASSFLDGVAGNNEQFF.

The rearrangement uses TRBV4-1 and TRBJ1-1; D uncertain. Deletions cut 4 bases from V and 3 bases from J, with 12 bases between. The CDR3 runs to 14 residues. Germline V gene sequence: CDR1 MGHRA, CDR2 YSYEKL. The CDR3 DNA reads TGCGCCAGCAGCCGCCTTTTGAGGGACACTGAAGCTTTCTTT. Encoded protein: CASSRLLRDTEAFF.